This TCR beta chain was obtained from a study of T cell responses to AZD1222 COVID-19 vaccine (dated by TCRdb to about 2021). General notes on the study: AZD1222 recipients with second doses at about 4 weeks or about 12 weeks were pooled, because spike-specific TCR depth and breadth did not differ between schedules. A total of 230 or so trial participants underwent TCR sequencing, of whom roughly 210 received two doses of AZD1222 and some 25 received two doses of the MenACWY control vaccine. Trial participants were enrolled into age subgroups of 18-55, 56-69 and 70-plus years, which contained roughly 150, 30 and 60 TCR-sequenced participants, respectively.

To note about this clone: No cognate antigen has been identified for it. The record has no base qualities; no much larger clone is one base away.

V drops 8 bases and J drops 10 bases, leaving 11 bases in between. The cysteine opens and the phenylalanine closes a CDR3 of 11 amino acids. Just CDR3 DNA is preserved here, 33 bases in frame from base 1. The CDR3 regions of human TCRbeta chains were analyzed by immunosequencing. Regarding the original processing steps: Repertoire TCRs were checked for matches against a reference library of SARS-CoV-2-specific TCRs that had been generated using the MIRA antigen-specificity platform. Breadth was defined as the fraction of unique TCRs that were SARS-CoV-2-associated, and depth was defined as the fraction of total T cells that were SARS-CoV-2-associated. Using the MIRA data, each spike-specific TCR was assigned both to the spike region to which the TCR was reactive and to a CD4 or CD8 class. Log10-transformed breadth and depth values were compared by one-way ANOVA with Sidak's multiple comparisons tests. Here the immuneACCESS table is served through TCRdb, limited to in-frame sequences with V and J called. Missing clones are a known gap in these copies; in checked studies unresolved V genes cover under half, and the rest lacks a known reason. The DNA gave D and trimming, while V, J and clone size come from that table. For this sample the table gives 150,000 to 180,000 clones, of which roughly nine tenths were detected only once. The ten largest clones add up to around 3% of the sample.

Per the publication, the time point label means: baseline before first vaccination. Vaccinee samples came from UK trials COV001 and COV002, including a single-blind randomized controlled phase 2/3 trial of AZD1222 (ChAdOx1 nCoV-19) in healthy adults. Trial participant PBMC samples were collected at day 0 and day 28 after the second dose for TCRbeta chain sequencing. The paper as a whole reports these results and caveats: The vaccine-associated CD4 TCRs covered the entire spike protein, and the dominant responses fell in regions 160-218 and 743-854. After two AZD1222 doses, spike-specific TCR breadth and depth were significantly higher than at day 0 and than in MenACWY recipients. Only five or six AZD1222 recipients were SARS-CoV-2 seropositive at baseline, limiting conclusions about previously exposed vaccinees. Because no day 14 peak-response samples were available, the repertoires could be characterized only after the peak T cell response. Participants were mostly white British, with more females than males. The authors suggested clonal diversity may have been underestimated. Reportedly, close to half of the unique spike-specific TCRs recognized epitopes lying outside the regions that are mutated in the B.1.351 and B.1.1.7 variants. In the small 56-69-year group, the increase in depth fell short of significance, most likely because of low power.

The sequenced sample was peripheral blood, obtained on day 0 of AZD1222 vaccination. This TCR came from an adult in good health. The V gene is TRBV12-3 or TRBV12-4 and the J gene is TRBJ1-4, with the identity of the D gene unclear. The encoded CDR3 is CASRTLGKLFF. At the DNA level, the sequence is TGTGCCAGCCGGACGTTGGGAAAACTGTTTTTT.